This record looks at one T cell receptor (beta chain) sequence and its context. The antigen this receptor binds is unknown. Base qualities are not recorded, but no much larger clone differs from it by a single base. The data belong to a study of technical replicates of blood from four donors (dated by TCRdb to 2016 to 2017). As encoded in the germline V gene, CDR1 is SGHTA while CDR2 is FQGTGA. V was cut back by 5 bases and J by 4 bases, leaving a gap of 13 bases between them. Spanning cysteine to phenylalanine, the CDR3 consists of 14 amino acids. Of the read, only the CDR3 DNA is kept; its 42 bases are in frame from base 1. Receptors were amplified or captured by the immunoSEQ multiplex PCR assay. The table comes from immuneACCESS by way of TCRdb, which keeps in-frame sequences with V and J called. Part of the clones is missing from these tables; in studies checked, under half for an unresolved V gene and the rest for unknown reasons. The sample table holds more than 90,000 clones, of which roughly 95% were seen once. The top ten constitute about 0.3% of the sample.

Sequenced material: T cells isolated from PBMCs. The chain joins TRBV7-3 to TRBJ2-3; a tentative D match to TRBD1 spans 5 bases. This clonotype was obtained from a human donor in good health. The DNA is TGTGCCAGCAGCCAGGGTTTGGGGCCAGATACGCAGTATTTT. It specifies CASSQGLGPDTQYF. Outside the CDR3, residues come from the reference TRBV7-3 and TRBJ2-3 proteins, so the full variable domain is: GAGVSQTPSNKVTEKGKYVELRCDPISGHTALYWYRQSLGQGPEFLIYFQGTGAADDSGLPNDRFFAVRPEGSVSTLKIQRTERGDSAVYLCASSQGLGPDTQYFGPGTRLTVL.